One T cell receptor (beta chain) is described in this entry. Its specificity is not known. This entry comes from a study of T cell responses to AZD1222 COVID-19 vaccine. Study in general: Recipients boosted at about 4 weeks or about 12 weeks are pooled. Study-wide findings and caveats: Baseline seropositivity occurred in only six or seven AZD1222 recipients. The sample set comprised mostly white British donors with more females, and clonal diversity was possibly underestimated. Targeting of unmutated variant regions was reportedly seen in nearly half of spike-specific TCRs.

The data were produced by immunoSEQ multiplex PCR, yet TCRdb's version contains in-frame clones alone and is incomplete. Seen here are 110,000 to 150,000 clones, about 89% observed once, and the top ten hold roughly 4.7%. The V gene end was trimmed by 4 bases and the J gene end by 5 bases; junction bases not matched to a gene: 7. The CDR3 covers 14 residues. CDR1 LGHNA and CDR2 YNFKEQ come from the germline V gene. V and J are TRBV4-2 and TRBJ1-2; TRBD1 matches 7 bases. Sequencing was performed on peripheral blood, taken on day 0 of AZD1222 vaccination. The receptor comes from an adult in good health. The CDR3 DNA is TGTGCCAGCAGCCGGACAGGAAATATGTATGGCTACACCTTC. Protein product: CASSRTGNMYGYTF.